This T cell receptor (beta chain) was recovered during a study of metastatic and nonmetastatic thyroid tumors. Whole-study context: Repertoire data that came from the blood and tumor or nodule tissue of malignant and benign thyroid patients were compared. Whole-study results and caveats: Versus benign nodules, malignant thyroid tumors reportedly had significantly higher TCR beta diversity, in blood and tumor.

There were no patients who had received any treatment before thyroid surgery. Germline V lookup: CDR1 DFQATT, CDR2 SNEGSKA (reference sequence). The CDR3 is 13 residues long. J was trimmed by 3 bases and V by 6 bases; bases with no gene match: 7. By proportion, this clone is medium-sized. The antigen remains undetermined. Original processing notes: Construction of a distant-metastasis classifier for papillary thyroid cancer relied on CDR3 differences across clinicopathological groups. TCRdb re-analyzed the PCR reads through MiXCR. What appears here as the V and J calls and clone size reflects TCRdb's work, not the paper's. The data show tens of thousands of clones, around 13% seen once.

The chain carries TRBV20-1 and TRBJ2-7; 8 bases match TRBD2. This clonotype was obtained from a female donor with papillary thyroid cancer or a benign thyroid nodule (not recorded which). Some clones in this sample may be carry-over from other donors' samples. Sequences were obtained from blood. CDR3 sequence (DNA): TGCAGTGCCCGCGCACTAGCGGACTACGAGCAGTACTTC. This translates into CSARALADYEQYF.